This entry features one T cell receptor beta chain sequence. TCRdb's table, derived via immunoSEQ multiplex PCR, lists solely in-frame clones and lacks some. The table shows some 97,000 clones, with about 94% occurring only once. CDR3 size: 16 residues. The J segment lost 2 bases and the V segment lost 4 bases, leaving 5 bases of the junction unmatched. Germline assignment: CDR1 MNHEY and CDR2 SMNVEV (reference sequence). The data are from a study of T cell changes during pregnancy in multiple sclerosis. This clonotype originated in a female donor with multiple sclerosis, enrolled in a pregnancy study. The source was peripheral blood, collected before pregnancy. The rearrangement joins TRBV27 to TRBJ2-3; TRBD1 agrees at 11 bases. The CDR3 reads CASSYRDRGITDTQYF. The DNA of the CDR3 is TGTGCCAGCAGTTACCGGGACAGGGGGATCACAGATACGCAGTATTTT.